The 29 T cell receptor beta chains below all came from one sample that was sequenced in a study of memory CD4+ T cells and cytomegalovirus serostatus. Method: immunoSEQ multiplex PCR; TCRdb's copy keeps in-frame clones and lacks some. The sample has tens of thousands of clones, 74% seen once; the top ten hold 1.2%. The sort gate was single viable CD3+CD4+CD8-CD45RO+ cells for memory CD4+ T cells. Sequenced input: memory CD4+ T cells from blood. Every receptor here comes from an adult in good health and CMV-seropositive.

Here the CDR3 reads CASSPGTSGYEQYF. The CDR3 coding sequence is TGTGCCAGCAGCCCCGGGACCAGTGGGTACGAGCAGTACTTC. The V gene is TRBV11-2, the J gene TRBJ2-7; D may match TRBD1 or TRBD2 (5 bases each). Germline V gene sequence: CDR1 SGHAT, CDR2 FQNNGV. This CDR3 is built from 14 residues. Trimming pared 5 bases from V and 4 bases from J, leaving 15 bases between.

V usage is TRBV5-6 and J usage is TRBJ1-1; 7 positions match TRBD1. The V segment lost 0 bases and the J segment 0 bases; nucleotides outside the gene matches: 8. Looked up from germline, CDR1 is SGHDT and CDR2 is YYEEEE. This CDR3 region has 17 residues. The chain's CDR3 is CASSLVVGTEMNTEAFF. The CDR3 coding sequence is TGTGCCAGCAGCTTGGTGGTCGGGACAGAGATGAACACTGAAGCTTTCTTT.

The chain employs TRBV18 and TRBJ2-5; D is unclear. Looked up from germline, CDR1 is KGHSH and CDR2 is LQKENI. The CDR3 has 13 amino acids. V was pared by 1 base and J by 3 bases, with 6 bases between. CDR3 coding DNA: TGTGCCAGCTCACCACGGCCTGAAGAGACCCAGTACTTC. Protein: CASSPRPEETQYF.

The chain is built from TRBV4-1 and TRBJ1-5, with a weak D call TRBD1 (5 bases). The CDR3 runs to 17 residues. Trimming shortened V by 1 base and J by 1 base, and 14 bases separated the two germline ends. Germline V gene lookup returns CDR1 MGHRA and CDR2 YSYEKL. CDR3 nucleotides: TGCGCCAGCAGCCAAGTTTCGGAGGGGTCGAGCAATCAGCCCCAGCATTTT. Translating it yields CASSQVSEGSSNQPQHF.

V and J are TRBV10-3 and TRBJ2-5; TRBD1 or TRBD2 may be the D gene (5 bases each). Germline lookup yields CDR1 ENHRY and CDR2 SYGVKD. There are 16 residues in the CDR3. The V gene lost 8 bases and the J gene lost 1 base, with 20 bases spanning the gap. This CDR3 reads CAIRPSRDGIQETQYF. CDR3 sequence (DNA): TGTGCCATCCGACCCTCCCGGGACGGAATCCAAGAGACCCAGTACTTC.

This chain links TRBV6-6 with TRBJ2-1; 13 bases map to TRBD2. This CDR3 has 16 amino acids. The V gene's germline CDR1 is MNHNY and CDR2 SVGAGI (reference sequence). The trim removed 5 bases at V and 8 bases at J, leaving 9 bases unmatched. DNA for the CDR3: TGTGCCAGCAGTAAACCCGGGACTAGCGGGATTTATGAGCAGTTCTTC. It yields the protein CASSKPGTSGIYEQFF.

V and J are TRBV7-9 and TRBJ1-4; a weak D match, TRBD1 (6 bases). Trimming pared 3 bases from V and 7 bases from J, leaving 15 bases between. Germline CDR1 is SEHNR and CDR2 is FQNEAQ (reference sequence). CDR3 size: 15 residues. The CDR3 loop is CASSLSSGGFEKLFF. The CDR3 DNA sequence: TGTGCCAGCAGCTTGAGTAGTGGGGGCTTTGAAAAACTGTTTTTT.

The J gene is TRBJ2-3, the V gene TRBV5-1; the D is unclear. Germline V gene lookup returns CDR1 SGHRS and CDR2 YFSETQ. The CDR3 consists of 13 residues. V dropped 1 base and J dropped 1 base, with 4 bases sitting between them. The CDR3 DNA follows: TGCGCCAGCAGCTTGTTTGGCACAGATACGCAGTATTTT. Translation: CASSLFGTDTQYF.

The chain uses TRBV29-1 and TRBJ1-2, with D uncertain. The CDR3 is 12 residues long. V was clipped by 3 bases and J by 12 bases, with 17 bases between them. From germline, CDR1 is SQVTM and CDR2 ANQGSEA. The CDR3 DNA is TGCAGCGTTGAGTCGGGAGCGTTAAGCGACACCTTC. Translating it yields CSVESGALSDTF.

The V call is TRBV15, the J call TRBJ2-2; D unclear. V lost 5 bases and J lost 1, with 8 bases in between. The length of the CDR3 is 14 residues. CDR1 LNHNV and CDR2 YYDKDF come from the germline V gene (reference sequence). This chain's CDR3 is CATSADLNTGELFF. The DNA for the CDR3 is TGTGCCACCAGCGCGGATCTGAACACCGGGGAGCTGTTTTTT.

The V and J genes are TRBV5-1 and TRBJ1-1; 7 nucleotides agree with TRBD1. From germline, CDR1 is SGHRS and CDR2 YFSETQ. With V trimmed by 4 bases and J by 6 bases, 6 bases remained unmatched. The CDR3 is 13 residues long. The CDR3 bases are TGCGCCAGCAGCGGGGGACAGTTCCCTGAAGCTTTCTTT. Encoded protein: CASSGGQFPEAFF.

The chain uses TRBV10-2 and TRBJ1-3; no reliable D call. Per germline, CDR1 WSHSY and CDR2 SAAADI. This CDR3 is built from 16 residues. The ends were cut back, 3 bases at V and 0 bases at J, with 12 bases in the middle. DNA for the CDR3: TGCGCCAGCAGTGAATCGAGACCCAGCTCTGGAAACACCATATATTTT. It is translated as CASSESRPSSGNTIYF.

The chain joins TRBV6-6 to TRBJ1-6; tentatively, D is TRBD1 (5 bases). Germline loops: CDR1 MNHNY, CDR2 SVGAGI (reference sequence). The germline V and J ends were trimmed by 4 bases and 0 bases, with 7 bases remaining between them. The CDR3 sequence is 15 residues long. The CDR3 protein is CASSLGGSYNSPLHF. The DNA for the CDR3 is TGTGCCAGCAGTTTGGGGGGCTCCTATAATTCACCCCTCCACTTT.

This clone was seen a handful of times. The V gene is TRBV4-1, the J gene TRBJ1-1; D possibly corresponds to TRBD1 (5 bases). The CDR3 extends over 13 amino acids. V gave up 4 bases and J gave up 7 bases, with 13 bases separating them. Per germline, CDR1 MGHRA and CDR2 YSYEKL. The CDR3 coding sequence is TGCGCCAGCAGCCCTCAGGGTGGACTTGAAGCTTTCTTT. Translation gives CASSPQGGLEAFF.

The CDR3 coding sequence is TGTGCCAGCAGCTTTCGCCCAACCGGGGAGCTGTTTTTT. Protein product: CASSFRPTGELFF. The chain is built from TRBV7-2 and TRBJ2-2; unclear D gene. V dropped 3 bases and J dropped 5 bases, with 7 bases sitting between them. The CDR3 spans 13 residues. Germline lookup yields CDR1 SGHTA and CDR2 FQGNSA.

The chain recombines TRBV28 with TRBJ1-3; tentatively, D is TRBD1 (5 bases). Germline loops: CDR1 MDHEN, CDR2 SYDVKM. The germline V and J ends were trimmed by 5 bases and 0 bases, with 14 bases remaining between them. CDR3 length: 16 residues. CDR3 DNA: TGTGCCAGCAGTCGACATCCCGACAGCTCTGGAAACACCATATATTTT. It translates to CASSRHPDSSGNTIYF. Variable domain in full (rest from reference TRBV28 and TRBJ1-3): DVKVTQSSRYLVKRTGEKVFLECVQDMDHENMFWYRQDPGLGLRLIYFSYDVKMKEKGDIPEGYSVSREKKERFSLILESASTNQTSMYLCASSRHPDSSGNTIYFGEGSWLTVV.

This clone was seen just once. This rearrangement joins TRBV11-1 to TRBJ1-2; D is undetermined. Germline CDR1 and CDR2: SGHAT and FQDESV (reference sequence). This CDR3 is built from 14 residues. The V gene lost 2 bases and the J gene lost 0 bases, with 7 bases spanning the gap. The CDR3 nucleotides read TGTGCCAGCAGCTTAATGGGCTCTAACTATGGCTACACCTTC. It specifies CASSLMGSNYGYTF. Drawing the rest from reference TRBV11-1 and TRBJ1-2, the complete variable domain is EAEVAQSPRYKITEKSQAVAFWCDPISGHATLYWYRQILGQGPELLVQFQDESVVDDSQLPKDRFSAERLKGVDSTLKIQPAELGDSAMYLCASSLMGSNYGYTFGSGTRLTVV.

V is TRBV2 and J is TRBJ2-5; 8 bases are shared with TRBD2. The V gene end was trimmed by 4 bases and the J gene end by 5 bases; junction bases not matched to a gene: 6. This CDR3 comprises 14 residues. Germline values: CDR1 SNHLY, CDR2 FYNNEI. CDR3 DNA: TGTGCCAGCAGTGGGGATAGCGGGGAGGAGACCCAGTACTTC. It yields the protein CASSGDSGEETQYF.

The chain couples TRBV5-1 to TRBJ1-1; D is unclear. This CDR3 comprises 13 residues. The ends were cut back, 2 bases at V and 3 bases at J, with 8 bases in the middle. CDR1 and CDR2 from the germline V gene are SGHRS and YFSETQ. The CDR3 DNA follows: TGCGCCAGCAGCTTTATGGGTTACACTGAAGCTTTCTTT. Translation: CASSFMGYTEAFF.

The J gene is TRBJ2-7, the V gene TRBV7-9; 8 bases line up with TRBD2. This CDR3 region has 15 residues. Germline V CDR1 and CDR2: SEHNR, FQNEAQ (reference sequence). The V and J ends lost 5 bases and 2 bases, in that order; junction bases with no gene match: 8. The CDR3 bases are TGTGCCAGCAGCCCAGATAGCGGGGCCGCCTACGAGCAGTACTTC. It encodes CASSPDSGAAYEQYF.

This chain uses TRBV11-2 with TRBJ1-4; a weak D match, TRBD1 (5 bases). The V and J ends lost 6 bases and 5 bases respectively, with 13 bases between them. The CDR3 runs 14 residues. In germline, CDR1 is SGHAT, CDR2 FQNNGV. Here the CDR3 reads CASRSRDGNEKLFF. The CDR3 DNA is TGTGCCAGCAGATCTCGGGACGGAAATGAAAAACTGTTTTTT.

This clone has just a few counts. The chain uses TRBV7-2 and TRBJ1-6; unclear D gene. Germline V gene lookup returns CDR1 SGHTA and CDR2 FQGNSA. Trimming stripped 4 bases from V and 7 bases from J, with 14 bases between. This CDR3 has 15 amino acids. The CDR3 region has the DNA TGTGCCAGCAGCTCGGACGGACCTTTGAATTCACCCCTCCACTTT. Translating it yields CASSSDGPLNSPLHF.

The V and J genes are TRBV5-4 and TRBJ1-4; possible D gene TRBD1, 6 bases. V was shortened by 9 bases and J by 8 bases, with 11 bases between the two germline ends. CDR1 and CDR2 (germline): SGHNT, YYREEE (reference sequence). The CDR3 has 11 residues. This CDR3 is CATGGREKLFF. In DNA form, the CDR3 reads TGTGCCACCGGGGGCCGAGAAAAACTGTTTTTT.

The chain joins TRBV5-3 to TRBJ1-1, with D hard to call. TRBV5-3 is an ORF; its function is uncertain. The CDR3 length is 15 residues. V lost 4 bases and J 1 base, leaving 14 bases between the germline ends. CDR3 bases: TGTGCCAGAAGCCTCCACATTCTCTGGAACACTGAAGCTTTCTTT. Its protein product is CARSLHILWNTEAFF.

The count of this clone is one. DNA of the CDR3: TGCGCCAGCAGCTTGGTCGGGGGGGCCAACAATGAGCAGTTCTTC. Its protein is CASSLVGGANNEQFF. The genes are TRBV5-1 and TRBJ2-1, with 8 bases aligning to TRBD2. V dropped 0 bases and J dropped 5; count of bases not matched to a gene: 4. The germline gives CDR1 SGHRS, CDR2 YFSETQ. The CDR3 totals 15 residues. The full variable domain, completed using reference TRBV5-1 and TRBJ2-1, is KAGVTQTPRYLIKTRGQQVTLSCSPISGHRSVSWYQQTPGQGLQFLFEYFSETQRNKGNFPGRFSGRQFSNSRSEMNVSTLELGDSALYLCASSLVGGANNEQFFGPGTRLTVL.

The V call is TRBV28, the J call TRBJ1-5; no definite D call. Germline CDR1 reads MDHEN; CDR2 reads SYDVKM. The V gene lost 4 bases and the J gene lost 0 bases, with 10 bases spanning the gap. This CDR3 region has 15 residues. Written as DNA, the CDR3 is TGTGCCAGCAGTTCTTCAGCGTATAGCAATCAGCCCCAGCATTTT. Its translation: CASSSSAYSNQPQHF.

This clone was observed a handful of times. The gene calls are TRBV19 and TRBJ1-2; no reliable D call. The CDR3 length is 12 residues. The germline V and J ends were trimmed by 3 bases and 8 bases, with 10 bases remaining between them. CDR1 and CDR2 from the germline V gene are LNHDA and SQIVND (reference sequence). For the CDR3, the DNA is TGTGCCAGTAGTATCCGGGAAGGAGGCTACACCTTC. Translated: CASSIREGGYTF.

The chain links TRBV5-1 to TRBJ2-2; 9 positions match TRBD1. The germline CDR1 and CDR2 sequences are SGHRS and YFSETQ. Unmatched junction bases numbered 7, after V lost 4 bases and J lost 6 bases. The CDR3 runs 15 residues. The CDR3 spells CASSPGDREAGELFF. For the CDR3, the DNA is TGCGCCAGCAGCCCGGGGGACAGGGAGGCCGGGGAGCTGTTTTTT.

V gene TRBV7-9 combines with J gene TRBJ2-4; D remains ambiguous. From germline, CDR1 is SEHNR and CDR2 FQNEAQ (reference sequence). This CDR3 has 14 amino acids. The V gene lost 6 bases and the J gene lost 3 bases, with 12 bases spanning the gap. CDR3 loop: CASSKSSGKNIQYF. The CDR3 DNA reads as TGTGCCAGCAGTAAGTCTTCGGGCAAAAACATTCAGTACTTC.